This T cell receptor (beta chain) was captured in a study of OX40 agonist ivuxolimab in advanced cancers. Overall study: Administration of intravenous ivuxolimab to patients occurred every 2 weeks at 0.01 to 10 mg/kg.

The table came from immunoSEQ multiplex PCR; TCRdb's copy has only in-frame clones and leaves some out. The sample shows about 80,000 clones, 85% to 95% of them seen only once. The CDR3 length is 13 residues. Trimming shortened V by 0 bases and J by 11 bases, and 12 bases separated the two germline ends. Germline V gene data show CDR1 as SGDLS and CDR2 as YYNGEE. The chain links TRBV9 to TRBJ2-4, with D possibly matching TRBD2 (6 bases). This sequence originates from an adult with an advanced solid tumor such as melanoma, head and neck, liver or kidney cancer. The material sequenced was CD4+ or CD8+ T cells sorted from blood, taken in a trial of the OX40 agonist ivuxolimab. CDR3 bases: TGTGCCAGCAGCGTAGCGGGAGAGGGCCTTCAGTACTTC. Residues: CASSVAGEGLQYF.